A selection of T cell receptor beta chains follows, all from one sample in a study of T-cell memory formation after mild COVID-19. TCRdb used MiXCR to reprocess the 5' RACE reads, holding one entry per CDR3 protein. Found here are around 440,000 distinct CDR3 sequences, 15% to 20% of them singletons; the top ten hold around an eighth. The material sequenced was PBMCs or a T cell subset sorted from them (not recorded which). These receptor sequences come from an adult woman who had mild COVID-19 (a few samples of this study predate the infection). Cell type and time point are not known. CDR3s include the opening cysteine and the closing phenylalanine or tryptophan. The order of the fields is clone size, D gene, V gene, J gene, CDR3 DNA, CDR3 protein. D genes are given only for firm matches. Clone size is stated in some rows and not others, as once, few, many or a class when expanded.

size: few
D: -
V: TRBV6-5
J: TRBJ2-3
DNA: TGTGCCAGCAGTCCGGAAGGTTTGGCGACAGATACGCAGTATTTT
CDR3: CASSPEGLATDTQYF

size: few
D: -
V: TRBV12-3/TRBV12-4
J: TRBJ1-1
DNA: TGTGCCAGCAGGCGTGACAGAGTTAACACTGAAGCTTTCTTT
CDR3: CASRRDRVNTEAFF

size: few
D: TRBD2
V: TRBV20-1
J: TRBJ2-1
DNA: TGCAGTGCTTGGACTAGCGGGAGCGGAGGCTCCTACAATGAGCAGTTCTTC
CDR3: CSAWTSGSGGSYNEQFF

size: few
D: TRBD1
V: TRBV18
J: TRBJ1-1
DNA: TGTGCCAGCTCACCACCGACAGGGTCGAACGCTGAAGCTTTCTTT
CDR3: CASSPPTGSNAEAFF

size: -
D: -
V: TRBV4-1
J: TRBJ2-3
DNA: TGCGCCAGCAGCCAAGAGTATGCGGGTGGCACAGATACGCAGTATTTT
CDR3: CASSQEYAGGTDTQYF

size: few
D: TRBD1
V: TRBV20-1
J: TRBJ2-7
DNA: TGCAGTGCCGAGACAGGGGGGGCCTACGAGCAGTACTTC
CDR3: CSAETGGAYEQYF

size: -
D: TRBD1
V: TRBV18
J: TRBJ2-7
DNA: TGTGCCAGCTCACCACGTGACAGGGAGAGGGCTTACGAGCAGTACTTC
CDR3: CASSPRDRERAYEQYF

size: -
D: -
V: TRBV15
J: TRBJ1-2
DNA: TGTGCCACCAGCAGAGATAGGGCAGGGAGCCAGTATGGCTACACCTTC
CDR3: CATSRDRAGSQYGYTF

size: -
D: -
V: TRBV7-9
J: TRBJ1-2
DNA: TGTGCCAGCAGCCGGCAGGGTCGCCCCCGAGATGGCTACACCTTC
CDR3: CASSRQGRPRDGYTF

size: few
D: -
V: TRBV5-1
J: TRBJ2-1
DNA: TGCGCCAGCCGGATCTCCTACAATGAGCAGTTCTTC
CDR3: CASRISYNEQFF

size: -
D: TRBD2
V: TRBV6-5
J: TRBJ2-7
DNA: TGTGCCAGCAGTACCCCCCAGCGGGGGACCTACGAGCAGTACTTC
CDR3: CASSTPQRGTYEQYF

size: -
D: -
V: TRBV5-6
J: TRBJ2-1
DNA: TGTGCCAGCAGCCCCGGGGAGGACTACAATGAGCAGTTCTTC
CDR3: CASSPGEDYNEQFF

size: few
D: -
V: TRBV7-9
J: TRBJ2-1
DNA: TGTGCCAGCAGCTTTCGCTCGGTGCCGGGCTCCTACAATGAGCAGTTCTTC
CDR3: CASSFRSVPGSYNEQFF

size: -
D: -
V: TRBV2
J: TRBJ1-5
DNA: TGTGCCAGCAGCGTGGGATTTTTTAGCAATCAGCCCCAGCATTTT
CDR3: CASSVGFFSNQPQHF

size: -
D: -
V: TRBV6-1
J: TRBJ1-2
DNA: TGTGCCAGCTCTTCACAAGGTTCTAACTATGGCTACACCTTC
CDR3: CASSSQGSNYGYTF

size: few
D: TRBD2
V: TRBV24-1
J: TRBJ2-2
DNA: TGTGCCACCAGTGATGCGACTAGCGGGATAGCCGGGGAGCTGTTTTTT
CDR3: CATSDATSGIAGELFF

size: -
D: TRBD2
V: TRBV7-8
J: TRBJ2-3
DNA: TGTGCCAGCATCATCACCGCCAGCGGGCTAGCGGACCACACAGATACGCAGTATTTT
CDR3: CASIITASGLADHTDTQYF

size: few
D: -
V: TRBV12-3/TRBV12-4
J: TRBJ2-7
DNA: TGTGCCAGCAGTCCTCCGGACGGCTCCTACGAGCAGTACTTC
CDR3: CASSPPDGSYEQYF

size: -
D: -
V: TRBV20-1
J: TRBJ1-2
DNA: TGCAGCTCTTCCGGCTACACCTTC
CDR3: CSSSGYTF

size: -
D: -
V: TRBV27
J: TRBJ2-7
DNA: TGTGCCAGCAGTTCGCTGACAGGCTCCTACGAGCAGTACTTC
CDR3: CASSSLTGSYEQYF

size: -
D: TRBD2
V: TRBV12-3/TRBV12-4
J: TRBJ2-7
DNA: TGTGCCAGCAGCCCGACAGAACGGGGGGTCTCCTACGAGCAGTACTTC
CDR3: CASSPTERGVSYEQYF

size: -
D: -
V: TRBV7-2
J: TRBJ1-6
DNA: TGTGCCAGCAGCTTAGCCCCCCCCGGGGTCTCCTATAATTCACCCCTCCACTTT
CDR3: CASSLAPPGVSYNSPLHF

size: -
D: -
V: TRBV6-2/TRBV6-3
J: TRBJ1-1
DNA: TGTGCCAGCAGTTACCCCCCGGACTTCAGCCCGAACACTGAAGCTTTCTTT
CDR3: CASSYPPDFSPNTEAFF

size: -
D: TRBD1
V: TRBV6-2/TRBV6-3
J: TRBJ1-1
DNA: TGTGCCAGCAGTCGGACCGGGACAGGGGGCACTGAAGCTTTCTTT
CDR3: CASSRTGTGGTEAFF

size: few
D: TRBD2
V: TRBV7-2
J: TRBJ2-5
DNA: TGTGCCAGCAGCCGGGGACTAGCGGGGGGGCGAAGGGTGGAGACCCAGTACTTC
CDR3: CASSRGLAGGRRVETQYF